The 21 T cell receptor beta chains in this list originate from one sample, sequenced in a study of blood T cell repertoires in COVID-19. Sequencing was performed with immunoSEQ multiplex PCR; in TCRdb, only in-frame clones are kept and a portion is missing. In the table there are 200,000 to 300,000 clones, around 86% of which are singletons. Source material: peripheral blood. These TCRs come from a woman aged 55-75 years with COVID-19, enrolled during active disease.

This clone was seen a handful of times. The same CDR3 also results from other DNA sequences found in this sample. This chain uses TRBV3-1 (or the pseudogene TRBV3-2) with TRBJ1-2; D possibly corresponds to TRBD1 (6 bases). V was shortened by 4 bases and J by 2 bases, with 14 bases between the two germline ends. Germline V CDR1 and CDR2: LGHDT, YNNKEL (reference sequence). This CDR3 is built from 15 residues. This CDR3 is CASSPRGGTNYGYTF. The DNA for the CDR3 is TGTGCCAGCAGCCCTCGGGGGGGCACCAACTATGGCTACACCTTC.

This clone has just one count. The chain combines TRBV19 with TRBJ1-1; a weak D match, TRBD1 (5 bases). CDR1 LNHDA and CDR2 SQIVND come from the germline V gene (reference sequence). V lost 4 bases and J lost 2, with 11 bases in between. The CDR3 is 14 residues long. CDR3 sequence: CASSRGTGNTEAFF. CDR3 nucleotide sequence: TGTGCCAGTAGTAGGGGAACAGGAAACACTGAAGCTTTCTTT. Looking up the rest from reference TRBV19 and TRBJ1-1 gives the full variable domain: DGGITQSPKYLFRKEGQNVTLSCEQNLNHDAMYWYRQDPGQGLRLIYYSQIVNDFQKGDIAEGYSVSREKKESFPLTVTSAQKNPTAFYLCASSRGTGNTEAFFGQGTRLTVV.

This clone was observed once. The chain uses TRBV19 and TRBJ1-4, with TRBD1 as a possible D gene (6 bases). V dropped 2 bases and J dropped 5 bases, with 12 bases sitting between them. Germline values: CDR1 LNHDA, CDR2 SQIVND (reference sequence). The CDR3 runs 15 residues. Written as DNA, the CDR3 is TGTGCCAGTAGTATATCAGGGGACCACAATGAAAAACTGTTTTTT. It is translated as CASSISGDHNEKLFF.

This sequence joins TRBV29-1 and TRBJ2-3; 10 nucleotides match TRBD1. Germline V CDR1 and CDR2: SQVTM, ANQGSEA. This CDR3 contains 14 residues. Losses at the gene ends were 5 bases for V and 0 bases for J; bases not matched to a gene: 2. In DNA form, the CDR3 reads TGCAGCGTTCCGGGACAGGGGAGCACAGATACGCAGTATTTT. Amino acid sequence: CSVPGQGSTDTQYF.

This clone was counted a single time. V usage is TRBV11-2 and J usage is TRBJ1-3; D is ambiguous. There are 16 residues in the CDR3. Germline V CDR1 and CDR2: SGHAT, FQNNGV. V lost 7 bases to trimming and J lost 0 bases, with 16 bases between them. The chain's CDR3 is CASTARGGNSGNTIYF. The CDR3 nucleotides are TGTGCCAGCACCGCCCGAGGAGGTAACTCTGGAAACACCATATATTTT.

J is TRBJ2-1 and V is TRBV7-2; a weak D match, TRBD2 (5 bases). The CDR3 sequence is 15 residues long. The germline V gene encodes CDR1 SGHTA and CDR2 FQGNSA. The V end lost 3 bases, the J end lost 7 bases, and 16 bases lay between the germline ends. The CDR3 DNA is TGTGCCAGCAGCTTTACCGCCGGGGTAAGGAATGAGCAGTTCTTC. Its translation: CASSFTAGVRNEQFF.

The chain couples TRBV30 to TRBJ1-4; 11 bases line up with TRBD1. The CDR3 is 13 amino acids. Germline CDR1 reads GTSNPN; CDR2 reads SVGIG (reference sequence). V shed 4 bases, J shed 10 bases, and the junction held 5 bases outside the gene matches. The CDR3 nucleotides are TGTGCCTGGACCGGGACAGGGGGTGGAAAACTGTTTTTT. Amino acid sequence: CAWTGTGGGKLFF.

The V gene is TRBV28, the J gene TRBJ1-6; the D gene is possibly TRBD1 (6 bases). Germline V gene lookup returns CDR1 MDHEN and CDR2 SYDVKM. Trimming removed 6 bases at V and 5 bases at J, with 17 bases between. The CDR3 has 16 amino acids. DNA of the CDR3: TGTGCCAGCAGAAGGGGGGGCGGACAGAATAATTCACCCCTCCACTTT. It codes for CASRRGGGQNNSPLHF.

V gene TRBV30 combines with J gene TRBJ1-5; possible D gene TRBD1, 6 bases. Germline V gene sequence: CDR1 GTSNPN, CDR2 SVGIG (reference sequence). The CDR3 covers 13 residues. Trimming removed 5 bases at V and 5 bases at J, with 13 bases between. The CDR3 region has the DNA TGTGCCTGGGGCAGGGGCGCGGATCAGCCCCAGCATTTT. It is translated as CAWGRGADQPQHF. Complete variable domain (other parts from reference TRBV30 and TRBJ1-5): SQTIHQWPATLVQPVGSPLSLECTVEGTSNPNLYWYRQAAGRGLQLLFYSVGIGQISSEVPQNLSASRPQDRQFILSSKKLLLSDSGFYLCAWGRGADQPQHFGDGTRLSIL.

The V and J genes are TRBV11-2 and TRBJ1-1, with a weak D call TRBD1 (5 bases). Trimming left V 5 bases short and J 1 base short, with 11 bases between. The CDR3 has 14 amino acids. Per the germline V gene, CDR1 is SGHAT and CDR2 is FQNNGV. CDR3: CASSPHRGNTEAFF. CDR3 nucleotide sequence: TGTGCCAGCAGCCCCCATAGGGGGAACACTGAAGCTTTCTTT.

This clone was detected only once. The chain combines TRBV28 with TRBJ2-3, with D tentatively TRBD1 (6 bases). The CDR3 covers 16 residues. The germline V and J ends were trimmed by 5 bases and 2 bases, with 17 bases remaining between them. Germline V lookup: CDR1 MDHEN, CDR2 SYDVKM. The CDR3 region is CASSHNPGVYTDTQYF. The DNA for the CDR3 is TGTGCCAGCAGTCACAACCCAGGGGTTTACACAGATACGCAGTATTTT.

This clone has a single count. The chain has TRBV7-8 and TRBJ2-1; weak D call: TRBD2 (7 bases). Germline loops: CDR1 SGHVS, CDR2 FQNEAQ. The V gene lost 7 bases and the J gene lost 4 bases, with 17 bases spanning the gap. CDR3 size: 15 residues. The CDR3 protein is CASTERGGTYNEQFF. The CDR3, as DNA: TGTGCCAGCACCGAGAGGGGGGGCACTTACAATGAGCAGTTCTTC. Looking up the rest from reference TRBV7-8 and TRBJ2-1 gives the full variable domain: GAGVSQSPRYKVAKRGQDVALRCDPISGHVSLFWYQQALGQGPEFLTYFQNEAQLDKSGLPSDRFFAERPEGSVSTLKIQRTQQEDSAVYLCASTERGGTYNEQFFGPGTRLTVL.

The chain links TRBV11-2 to TRBJ2-3; no firm D call. The CDR3 contains 12 residues. Germline CDR1 reads SGHAT; CDR2 reads FQNNGV. The V end was cut by 2 bases, the J end by 9 bases, with 9 bases between. The CDR3 protein is CASSLSSVTQYF. In DNA, the CDR3 is TGTGCCAGCAGCTTATCCTCCGTAACGCAGTATTTT. The full variable domain, in which reference TRBV11-2 and TRBJ2-3 provide the parts outside the CDR3, is EAGVAQSPRYKIIEKRQSVAFWCNPISGHATLYWYQQILGQGPKLLIQFQNNGVVDDSQLPKDRFSAERLKGVDSTLKIQPAKLEDSAVYLCASSLSSVTQYFGPGTRLTVL.

This clone was counted a few times. The chain joins TRBV28 to TRBJ2-5; tentative D call: TRBD2 (6 bases). Germline V gives CDR1 MDHEN, CDR2 SYDVKM. Trimming left V 3 bases short and J 5 bases short, with 10 bases between. The CDR3 runs to 13 residues. CDR3 coding DNA: TGTGCCAGCAGTTTCGGAGGGAGGGAGACCCAGTACTTC. As protein: CASSFGGRETQYF.

This chain links TRBV7-6 with TRBJ2-6; 8 bases are a match to TRBD2. Germline V gene data show CDR1 as SGHVS and CDR2 as FNYEAQ. V was pared by 5 bases and J by 2 bases, with 11 bases of the junction left unmatched. The CDR3 loop spans 18 amino acids. The CDR3 loop reads CASSRVPGLGTGANVLTF. CDR3 bases: TGTGCCAGCAGCCGAGTCCCGGGACTAGGGACTGGGGCCAACGTCCTGACTTTC.

The rearrangement links TRBV19 to TRBJ1-6; 10 bases align to TRBD1. Germline V lookup: CDR1 LNHDA, CDR2 SQIVND (reference sequence). The CDR3 is made up of 15 amino acids. The J segment lost 9 bases and the V segment lost 11 bases, leaving 13 bases of the junction unmatched. CDR3 nucleotides: TGTGCCTCCCAACGCGGCCGGGACAGGGGTTCACCCCTCCACTTT. It codes for CASQRGRDRGSPLHF.

The genes are TRBV28 and TRBJ1-5, with 8 bases that match TRBD1. The trim removed 3 bases at V and 11 bases at J, leaving 0 bases unmatched. In germline, CDR1 is MDHEN, CDR2 SYDVKM. This CDR3 has 11 amino acids. The CDR3 nucleotides read TGTGCCAGCAGTTTGACAGGGGCCCAGCATTTT. This encodes CASSLTGAQHF. The whole variable domain, remainder taken from reference TRBV28 and TRBJ1-5, is DVKVTQSSRYLVKRTGEKVFLECVQDMDHENMFWYRQDPGLGLRLIYFSYDVKMKEKGDIPEGYSVSREKKERFSLILESASTNQTSMYLCASSLTGAQHFGDGTRLSIL.

The V gene is TRBV20-1, the J gene TRBJ2-7; D remains unclear. Deletions cut 3 bases from V and 7 bases from J, with 10 bases between. The CDR3 sequence is 11 residues long. CDR1 and CDR2 (germline): DFQATT, SNEGSKA (reference sequence). Here the CDR3 DNA reads TGCAGTGCTAGCCTGAGTAAGGAGCAGTACTTC. Translated: CSASLSKEQYF.

This clone showed up just a few times. The rearrangement links TRBV19 to TRBJ2-5; 14 bases are a match to TRBD2. The CDR3 extends over 15 amino acids. V gave up 4 bases and J gave up 5 bases; unmatched junction bases: 3. The germline gives CDR1 LNHDA, CDR2 SQIVND (reference sequence). The CDR3 loop reads CASSRTSGRSETQYF. The CDR3 DNA reads TGTGCCAGTAGTAGGACTAGCGGGAGGAGCGAGACCCAGTACTTC.

This clone was counted at least ten times. This chain joins TRBV4-2 and TRBJ2-7; no clear D gene. The CDR3 extends over 17 amino acids. Per the germline V gene, CDR1 is LGHNA and CDR2 is YNFKEQ. V gave up 0 bases and J gave up 2 bases, with 17 bases separating them. CDR3 sequence: CASSQDRVLGTAYEQYF. The CDR3 nucleotides are TGTGCCAGCAGCCAAGATCGGGTTTTAGGCACGGCCTACGAGCAGTACTTC.

V and J are TRBV18 and TRBJ2-1, with TRBD2 matching over 9 bases. The CDR3 has 15 residues. The germline V gene has CDR1 KGHSH and CDR2 LQKENI. V shed 4 bases and J 2 bases; nucleotides not matched to a gene: 3. The CDR3 reads CASSRRLAAYNEQFF. The CDR3 DNA sequence: TGTGCCAGCTCACGCCGACTAGCGGCCTACAATGAGCAGTTCTTC.